This is a list of T cell receptor beta chains from one sample in a study of siplizumab effects on memory and regulatory T cells. Generated by immunoSEQ multiplex PCR, the TCRdb table keeps only in-frame clones and is missing some. Found here are roughly 69,000 clones, over 65% of them singletons; the top ten hold less than 4%. The sample was memory CD4+ T cells sorted from blood. These receptor sequences come from a human donor in good health. Each CDR3 is given with its conserved first and last residue. The order of the fields is D gene, J gene, V gene, CDR3 protein. The D gene is left open where the match is weak.

- TRBJ2-2 TRBV7-9 CASSLGVNTGELFF
TRBD1 TRBJ1-2 TRBV6-5 CASKMGQATWGYTF
- TRBJ2-7 TRBV2 CASRQQPGRTYEQYF
- TRBJ2-7 TRBV6-5 CASRSQGYEQYF
TRBD1 TRBJ1-1 TRBV6-4 CASSDLQGGGAFF
- TRBJ2-4 TRBV30 CAWSVRGNIQYF
TRBD2 TRBJ2-3 TRBV5-1 CASSRGGAGSTDTQYF
- TRBJ1-2 TRBV30 CAWRGTQGYTF
- TRBJ1-1 TRBV5-1 CASSLGGTNTEAFF
TRBD1 TRBJ2-7 TRBV7-2 CASSSRTGPVVEQYF
- TRBJ1-2 TRBV5-6 CASSPGRVYGYTF
TRBD1 TRBJ1-4 TRBV5-5 CASSLRNPGQGDEKLFF
- TRBJ1-1 TRBV7-3 CASSRDPDTEAFF
- TRBJ2-3 TRBV7-2 CASSLAQGLDTQYF
TRBD2 TRBJ2-3 TRBV7-6 CASSSVPGLAGVGDTQYF
TRBD2 TRBJ2-7 TRBV7-2 CASSFSSAGGTYEQYF
TRBD1 TRBJ2-7 TRBV10-1 CATSDRAYEQYF
TRBD1 TRBJ1-5 TRBV16 CASSLDRVGNQPQHF
- TRBJ2-7 TRBV6-5 CASSEGSPYEQYF
TRBD1 TRBJ2-1 TRBV11-3 CASSLWPPGTGANEQFF
TRBD1 TRBJ1-2 TRBV4-1 CASSQGGGQVYGYTF
- TRBJ1-1 TRBV28 CASCTFGTGNTEAFF
- TRBJ1-2 TRBV27 CASGQQGLNYGYTF
- TRBJ2-7 TRBV10-1 CASRGRPRPRGIYEQYF
- TRBJ2-1 TRBV6-6 CASSYSGANRYNEQFF
TRBD1 TRBJ1-2 TRBV19 CASSKTGRGNYGYTF
- TRBJ2-7 TRBV11-3 CASSLGGTRDGEQYF
- TRBJ1-1 TRBV9 CASSVREVTEAFF
- TRBJ2-4 TRBV7-9 CASSFIVNAKNIQYF
- TRBJ1-5 TRBV4-2 CASSQDPGRPEQPQHF
- TRBJ2-6 TRBV5-1 CASSLGGSGANVLTF
TRBD1 TRBJ1-4 TRBV5-1 CASSARQGAVNEKLFF
- TRBJ2-3 TRBV21-1 CASSGYGTSGGQGTDTQYF
TRBD2 TRBJ2-3 TRBV7-2 CASSPRSSGSRSQYF
TRBD1 TRBJ2-3 TRBV7-9 CASSLRDRGLPDTQYF